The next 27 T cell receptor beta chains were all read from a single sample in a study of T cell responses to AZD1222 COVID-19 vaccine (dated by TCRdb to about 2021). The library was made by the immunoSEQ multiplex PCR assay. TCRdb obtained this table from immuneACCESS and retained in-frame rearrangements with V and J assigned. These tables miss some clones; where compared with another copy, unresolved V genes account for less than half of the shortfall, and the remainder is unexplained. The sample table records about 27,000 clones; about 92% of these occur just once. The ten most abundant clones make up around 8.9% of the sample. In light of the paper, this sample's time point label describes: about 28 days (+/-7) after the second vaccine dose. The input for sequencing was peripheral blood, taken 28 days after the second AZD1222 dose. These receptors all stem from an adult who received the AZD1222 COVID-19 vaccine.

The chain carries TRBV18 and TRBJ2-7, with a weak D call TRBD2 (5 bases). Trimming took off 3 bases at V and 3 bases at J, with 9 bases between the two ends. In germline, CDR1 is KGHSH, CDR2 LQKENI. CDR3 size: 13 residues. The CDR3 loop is CASSPNGLYEQYF. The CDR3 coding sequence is TGTGCCAGCTCACCGAACGGACTCTACGAGCAGTACTTC.

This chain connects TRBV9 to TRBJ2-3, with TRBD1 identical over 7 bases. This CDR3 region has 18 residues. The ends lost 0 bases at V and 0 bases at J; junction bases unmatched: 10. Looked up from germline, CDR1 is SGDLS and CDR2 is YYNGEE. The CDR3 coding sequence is TGTGCCAGCAGCGTAGCTTTTCGGAACAGGGGCAGCACAGATACGCAGTATTTT. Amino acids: CASSVAFRNRGSTDTQYF.

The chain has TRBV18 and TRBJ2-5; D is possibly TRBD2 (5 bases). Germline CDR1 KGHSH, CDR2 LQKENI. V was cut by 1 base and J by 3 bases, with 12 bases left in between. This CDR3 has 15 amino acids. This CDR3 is CASSPLGGRKETQYF. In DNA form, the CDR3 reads TGTGCCAGCTCACCACTTGGAGGCAGAAAAGAGACCCAGTACTTC.

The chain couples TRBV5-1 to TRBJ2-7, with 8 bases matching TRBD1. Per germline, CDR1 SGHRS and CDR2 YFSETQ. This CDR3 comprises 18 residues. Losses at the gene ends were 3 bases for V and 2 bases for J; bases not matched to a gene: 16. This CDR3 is CASSSGQGGFRIPYEQYF. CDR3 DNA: TGCGCCAGCAGCTCCGGACAGGGAGGATTCCGGATACCCTACGAGCAGTACTTC.

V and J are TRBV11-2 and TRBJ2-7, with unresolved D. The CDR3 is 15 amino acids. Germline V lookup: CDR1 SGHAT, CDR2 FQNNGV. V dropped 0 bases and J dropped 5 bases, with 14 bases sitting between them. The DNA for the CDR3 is TGTGCCAGCAGCTTAGACGGCGGCTACCCCCACGAGCAGTACTTC. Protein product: CASSLDGGYPHEQYF.

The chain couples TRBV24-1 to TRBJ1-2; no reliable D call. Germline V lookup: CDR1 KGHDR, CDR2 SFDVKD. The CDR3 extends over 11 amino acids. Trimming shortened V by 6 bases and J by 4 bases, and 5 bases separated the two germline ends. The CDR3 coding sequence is TGTGCCACCAGTTCAGGCTATGGCTACACCTTC. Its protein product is CATSSGYGYTF.

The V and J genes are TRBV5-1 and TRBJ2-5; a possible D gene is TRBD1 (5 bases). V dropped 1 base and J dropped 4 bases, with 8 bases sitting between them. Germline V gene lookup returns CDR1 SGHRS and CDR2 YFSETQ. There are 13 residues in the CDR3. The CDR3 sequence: CASSLNQGETQYF. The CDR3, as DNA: TGCGCCAGCAGCTTGAACCAGGGAGAGACCCAGTACTTC.

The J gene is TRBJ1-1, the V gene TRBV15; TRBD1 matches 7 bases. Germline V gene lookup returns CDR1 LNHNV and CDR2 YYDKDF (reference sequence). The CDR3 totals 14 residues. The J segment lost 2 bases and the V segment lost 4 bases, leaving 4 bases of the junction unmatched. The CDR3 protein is CATSINRGNTEAFF. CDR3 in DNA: TGTGCCACCAGCATCAACAGGGGAAACACTGAAGCTTTCTTT.

CDR3 amino acids: CASSLAGSREGKFF. CDR3 coding DNA: TGCGCCAGCAGCTTGGCCGGGAGCAGGGAAGGGAAGTTCTTC. This chain connects TRBV5-1 to TRBJ2-1, with D possibly matching TRBD2 (6 bases). The ends were cut back, 0 bases at V and 14 bases at J, with 18 bases in the middle. This CDR3 has 14 residues. Per germline, CDR1 SGHRS and CDR2 YFSETQ.

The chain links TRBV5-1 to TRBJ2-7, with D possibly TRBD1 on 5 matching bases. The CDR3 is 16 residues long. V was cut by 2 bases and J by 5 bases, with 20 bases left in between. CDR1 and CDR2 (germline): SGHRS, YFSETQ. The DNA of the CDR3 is TGCGCCAGCAGCTTTGGCGCGGTAGGGGCCGGCAACGAGCAGTACTTC. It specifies CASSFGAVGAGNEQYF.

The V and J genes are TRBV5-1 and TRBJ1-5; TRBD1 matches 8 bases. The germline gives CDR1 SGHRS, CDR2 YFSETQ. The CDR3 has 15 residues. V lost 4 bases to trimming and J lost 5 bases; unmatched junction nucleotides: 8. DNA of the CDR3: TGCGCCAGCAGCCGGACAGGGAGGGACGATCAGCCCCAGCATTTT. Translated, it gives CASSRTGRDDQPQHF.

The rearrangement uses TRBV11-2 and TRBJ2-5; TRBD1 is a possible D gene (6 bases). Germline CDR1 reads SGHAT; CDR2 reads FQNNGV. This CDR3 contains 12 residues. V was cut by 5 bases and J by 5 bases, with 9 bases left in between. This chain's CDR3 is CASSGDRETQYF. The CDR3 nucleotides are TGTGCCAGCAGCGGAGACAGGGAGACCCAGTACTTC.

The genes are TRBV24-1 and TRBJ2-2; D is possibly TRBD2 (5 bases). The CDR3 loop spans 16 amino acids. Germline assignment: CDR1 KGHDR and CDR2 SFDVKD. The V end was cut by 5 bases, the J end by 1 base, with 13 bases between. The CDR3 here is CATSAPTKVNTGELFF. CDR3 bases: TGTGCCACCAGTGCTCCGACTAAAGTGAACACCGGGGAGCTGTTTTTT.

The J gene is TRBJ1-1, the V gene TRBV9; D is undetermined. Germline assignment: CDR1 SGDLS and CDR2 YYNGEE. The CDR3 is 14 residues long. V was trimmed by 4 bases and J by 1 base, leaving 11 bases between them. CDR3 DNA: TGTGCCAGCAGCCCCAACTGGGGGAACACTGAAGCTTTCTTT. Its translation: CASSPNWGNTEAFF.

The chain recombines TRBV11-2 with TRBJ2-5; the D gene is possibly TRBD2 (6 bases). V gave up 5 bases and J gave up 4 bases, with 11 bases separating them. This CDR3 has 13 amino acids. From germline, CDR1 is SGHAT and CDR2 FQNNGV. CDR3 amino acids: CASSATGVETQYF. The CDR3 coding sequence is TGTGCCAGCAGCGCAACGGGGGTAGAGACCCAGTACTTC.

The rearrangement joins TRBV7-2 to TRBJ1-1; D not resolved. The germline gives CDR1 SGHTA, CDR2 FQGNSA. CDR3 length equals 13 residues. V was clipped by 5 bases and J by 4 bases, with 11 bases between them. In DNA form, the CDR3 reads TGTGCCAGCAGCCCGATAAGAGTCACTGAAGCTTTCTTT. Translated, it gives CASSPIRVTEAFF.

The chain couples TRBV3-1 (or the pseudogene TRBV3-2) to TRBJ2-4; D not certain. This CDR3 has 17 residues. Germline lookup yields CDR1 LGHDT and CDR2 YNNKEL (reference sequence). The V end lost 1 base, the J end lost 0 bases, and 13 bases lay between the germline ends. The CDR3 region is CASSQVSSSIAKNIQYF. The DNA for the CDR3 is TGTGCCAGCAGCCAAGTTTCCTCGTCGATAGCCAAAAACATTCAGTACTTC.

CDR3 sequence (DNA): TGCGCCAGCAGCTTGACTCTCGAAGTGGGCTATGGCTACACCTTC. Translation: CASSLTLEVGYGYTF. The J gene is TRBJ1-2, the V gene TRBV5-1; D remains ambiguous. V gave up 1 base and J gave up 4 bases, with 14 bases separating them. The CDR3 loop spans 15 amino acids. The germline V gene encodes CDR1 SGHRS and CDR2 YFSETQ.

As DNA, the CDR3 is TGCGCCAGCAGCTTGGTCGCGACAGGGGAGAATGAAAAACTGTTTTTT. Encoded protein: CASSLVATGENEKLFF. This sequence joins TRBV5-1 and TRBJ1-4, with 8 bases identical to TRBD1. Germline-derived CDR1 and CDR2 are SGHRS and YFSETQ. The V segment lost 0 bases and the J segment 5 bases; nucleotides outside the gene matches: 6. CDR3 length: 16 amino acids.

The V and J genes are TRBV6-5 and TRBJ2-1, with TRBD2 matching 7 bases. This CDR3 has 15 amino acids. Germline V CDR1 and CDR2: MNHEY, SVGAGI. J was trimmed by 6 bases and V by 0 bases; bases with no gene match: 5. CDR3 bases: TGTGCCAGCAGTTACTCGAGGACTAGGATCAATGAGCAGTTCTTC. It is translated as CASSYSRTRINEQFF.

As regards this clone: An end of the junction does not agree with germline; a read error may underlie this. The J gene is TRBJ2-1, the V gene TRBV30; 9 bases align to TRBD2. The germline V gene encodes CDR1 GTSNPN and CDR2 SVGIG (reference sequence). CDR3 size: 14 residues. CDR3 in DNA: TGTGCCTGGAGTATAGCGGGAGTAAAAGGTGGGTCAGTCTTC. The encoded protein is CAWSIAGVKGGSVF.

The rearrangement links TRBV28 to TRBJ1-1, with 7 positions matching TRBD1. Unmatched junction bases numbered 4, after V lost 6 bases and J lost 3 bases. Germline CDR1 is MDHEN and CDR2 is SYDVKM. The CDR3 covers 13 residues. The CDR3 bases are TGTGCCAGCAGACTACAGGGGTACACTGAAGCTTTCTTT. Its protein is CASRLQGYTEAFF.

The CDR3 sequence: CASSGRDRLHDTF. In DNA form, the CDR3 reads TGTGCCAGCAGCGGCCGGGACAGGTTGCATGATACCTTC. The chain joins TRBV9 to TRBJ1-2; 8 bases fit TRBD1. CDR3 length: 13 amino acids. The V gene end was trimmed by 3 bases and the J gene end by 14 bases; junction bases not matched to a gene: 12. Germline lookup yields CDR1 SGDLS and CDR2 YYNGEE.

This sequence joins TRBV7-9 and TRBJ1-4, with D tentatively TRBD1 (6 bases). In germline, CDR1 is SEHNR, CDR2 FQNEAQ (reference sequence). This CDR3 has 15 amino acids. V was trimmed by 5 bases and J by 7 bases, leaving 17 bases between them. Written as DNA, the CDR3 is TGTGCCAGCAGCCCCAGGGGCACGGTCAGTGAAAAACTGTTTTTT. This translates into CASSPRGTVSEKLFF. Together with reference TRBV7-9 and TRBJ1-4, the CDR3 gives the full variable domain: DTGVSQNPRHKITKRGQNVTFRCDPISEHNRLYWYRQTLGQGPEFLTYFQNEAQLEKSRLLSDRFSAERPKGSFSTLEIQRTEQGDSAMYLCASSPRGTVSEKLFFGSGTQLSVL.

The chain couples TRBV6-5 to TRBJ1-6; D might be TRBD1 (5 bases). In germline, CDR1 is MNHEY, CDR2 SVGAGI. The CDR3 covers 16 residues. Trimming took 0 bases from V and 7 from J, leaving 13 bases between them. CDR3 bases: TGTGCCAGCAGTTACTCTTACAGGATGGAAAATTCACCCCTCCACTTT. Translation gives CASSYSYRMENSPLHF.

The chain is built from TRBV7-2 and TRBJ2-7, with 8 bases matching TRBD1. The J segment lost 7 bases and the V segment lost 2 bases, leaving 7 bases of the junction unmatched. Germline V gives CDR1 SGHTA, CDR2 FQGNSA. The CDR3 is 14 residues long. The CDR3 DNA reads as TGTGCCAGCAGCTTAAATCAGGGGGCGAGTGAGCAGTACTTC. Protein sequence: CASSLNQGASEQYF. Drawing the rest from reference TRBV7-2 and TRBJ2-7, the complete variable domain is GAGVSQSPSNKVTEKGKDVELRCDPISGHTALYWYRQSLGQGLEFLIYFQGNSAPDKSGLPSDRFSAERTGGSVSTLTIQRTQQEDSAVYLCASSLNQGASEQYFGPGTRLTVT.

CDR3 amino acids: CASSLPPQAGNEKLFF. CDR3 in DNA: TGTGCCAGCAGTTTACCCCCACAGGCTGGGAATGAAAAACTGTTTTTT. The V call is TRBV28, the J call TRBJ1-4; TRBD1 is a possible D gene (5 bases). V lost 2 bases and J 5 bases, leaving 15 bases between the germline ends. The germline V gene encodes CDR1 MDHEN and CDR2 SYDVKM. This CDR3 has 16 amino acids.